Below, 11 T cell receptor beta chains from the same sample are listed, as sequenced in a study of blood T cell repertoires in COVID-19. TCRdb's copy holds only in-frame clones and misses some; the assay was immunoSEQ multiplex PCR. The table records tens of thousands of clones, 75% to 90% of them present only once. The sequencing sample was made of peripheral blood. These receptors were collected from a man older than 75 with acute or convalescent COVID-19.

The genes are TRBV4-1 and TRBJ2-7; D is possibly TRBD1 (6 bases). Per germline, CDR1 MGHRA and CDR2 YSYEKL. The CDR3 covers 15 residues. The germline V and J ends were trimmed by 6 bases and 1 base, with 16 bases remaining between them. CDR3 nucleotides: TGCGCCAGCAGGCCTTCAGTACAGGGTTCCTACGAGCAGTACTTC. It specifies CASRPSVQGSYEQYF.

The genes are TRBV11-3 and TRBJ2-3, with D perhaps TRBD2 (6 bases). CDR3 size: 15 residues. Germline V gives CDR1 SGHNT, CDR2 YENEEA. V gave up 0 bases and J gave up 3 bases, with 10 bases separating them. As DNA, the CDR3 is TGTGCCAGCAGCTTAGAGACTAGTCGTACAGATACGCAGTATTTT. This gives the protein CASSLETSRTDTQYF.

The J gene is TRBJ2-7, the V gene TRBV3-1 (or the pseudogene TRBV3-2); a possible D gene is TRBD2 (6 bases). Germline CDR1 LGHDT, CDR2 YNNKEL (reference sequence). CDR3 length: 17 amino acids. Trimming took 0 bases from V and 1 from J, leaving 16 bases between them. DNA of the CDR3: TGTGCCAGCAGCCAAGAATGGGGCGCGGGGTCTTCCTACGAGCAGTACTTC. Translating gives CASSQEWGAGSSYEQYF.

This clone has only a few counts. The gene calls are TRBV7-9 and TRBJ1-6; no clear D gene. The V gene's germline CDR1 is SEHNR and CDR2 FQNEAQ (reference sequence). This CDR3 contains 14 residues. Trimming cost V 1 base and J 3 bases, with 4 bases left between them. CDR3 DNA sequence: TGTGCCAGCAGCTTAGACTACTATAATTCACCCCTCCACTTT. Encoded protein: CASSLDYYNSPLHF. The variable domain in full, completed from reference TRBV7-9 and TRBJ1-6, reads DTGVSQNPRHKITKRGQNVTFRCDPISEHNRLYWYRQTLGQGPEFLTYFQNEAQLEKSRLLSDRFSAERPKGSFSTLEIQRTEQGDSAMYLCASSLDYYNSPLHFGNGTRLTVT.

This clone was recorded once. The chain carries TRBV29-1 and TRBJ2-3, with 8 bases matching TRBD2. The junction had 8 bases not matched to a gene; V was cut back by 7 bases and J by 2 bases. The CDR3 has 14 amino acids. The V gene's germline CDR1 is SQVTM and CDR2 ANQGSEA. The CDR3 region has the DNA TGCAGCGCCCCCCCGGGGGGGCCCACAGATACGCAGTATTTT. Amino acids: CSAPPGGPTDTQYF.

The V and J genes are TRBV3-1 (or the pseudogene TRBV3-2) and TRBJ2-3; the D gene is possibly TRBD2 (6 bases). This CDR3 comprises 15 residues. CDR1 is LGHDT, CDR2 YNNKEL, per germline (reference sequence). V lost 7 bases to trimming and J lost 5 bases, with 19 bases between them. CDR3 residues: CASKEGGMGRDTQYF. CDR3 nucleotide sequence: TGTGCCAGCAAAGAAGGCGGGATGGGTAGAGATACGCAGTATTTT.

The chain has TRBV6-5 and TRBJ2-5; D perhaps matches TRBD1 (5 bases). Germline CDR1 and CDR2: MNHEY and SVGAGI. The CDR3 runs to 14 residues. V lost 0 bases, J lost 1 base, and 6 bases lay in between. The CDR3 region has the DNA TGTGCCAGCAGTTACTCGACAGCCCAAGAGACCCAGTACTTC. Translation: CASSYSTAQETQYF.

The chain carries TRBV19 and TRBJ1-5; 7 bases are shared with TRBD1. In germline, CDR1 is LNHDA, CDR2 SQIVND (reference sequence). The CDR3 contains 15 residues. The V and J ends lost 1 base and 7 bases, in that order; junction bases with no gene match: 7. The CDR3 sequence is CASSIAPQGEQPQHF. The DNA of the CDR3 is TGTGCCAGTAGTATAGCTCCCCAGGGGGAGCAGCCCCAGCATTTT. The full variable domain, with the rest looked up from reference TRBV19 and TRBJ1-5, is DGGITQSPKYLFRKEGQNVTLSCEQNLNHDAMYWYRQDPGQGLRLIYYSQIVNDFQKGDIAEGYSVSREKKESFPLTVTSAQKNPTAFYLCASSIAPQGEQPQHFGDGTRLSIL.

By share, this clone ranks as medium-sized. The gene calls are TRBV4-3 and TRBJ2-1; tentative D call: TRBD2 (5 bases). Trimming removed 0 bases from V and 10 bases from J, with 10 bases in between. CDR1 and CDR2 from the germline V gene are LGHNA and YSLEER. This CDR3 is built from 13 residues. The CDR3 bases are TGCGCCAGCAGCCAAGAAGGGTGGGAGGAGCAGTTCTTC. Its protein is CASSQEGWEEQFF.

The chain combines TRBV7-8 with TRBJ2-7; D remains ambiguous. CDR3 size: 15 residues. Germline V gives CDR1 SGHVS, CDR2 FQNEAQ. Trimming cost V 1 base and J 1 base, with 11 bases left between them. CDR3 residues: CASSLGGGSSYEQYF. CDR3 sequence (DNA): TGTGCCAGCAGCTTAGGTGGTGGCAGTTCCTACGAGCAGTACTTC.

This chain connects TRBV6-5 to TRBJ2-7; 8 bases fit TRBD2. J was trimmed by 0 bases and V by 11 bases; bases with no gene match: 6. The CDR3 is 13 amino acids. Germline V gene data show CDR1 as MNHEY and CDR2 as SVGAGI. The CDR3: CASRSGGSYEQYF. The CDR3 DNA is TGTGCCTCCCGAAGCGGGGGCTCCTACGAGCAGTACTTC.